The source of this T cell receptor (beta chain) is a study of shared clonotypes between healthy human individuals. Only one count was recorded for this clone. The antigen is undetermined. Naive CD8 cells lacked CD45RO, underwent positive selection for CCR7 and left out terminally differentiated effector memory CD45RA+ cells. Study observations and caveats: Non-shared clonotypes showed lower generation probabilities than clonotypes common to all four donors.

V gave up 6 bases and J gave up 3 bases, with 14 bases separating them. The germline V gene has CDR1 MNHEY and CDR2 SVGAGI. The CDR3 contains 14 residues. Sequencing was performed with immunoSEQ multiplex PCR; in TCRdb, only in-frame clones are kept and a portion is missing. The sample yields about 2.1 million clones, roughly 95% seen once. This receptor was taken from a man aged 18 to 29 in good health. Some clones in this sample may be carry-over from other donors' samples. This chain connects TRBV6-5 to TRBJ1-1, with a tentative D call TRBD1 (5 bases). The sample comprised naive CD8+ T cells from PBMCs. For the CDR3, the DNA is TGTGCCAGCAGCGCCCGGGGGTTGTACACTGAAGCTTTCTTT. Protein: CASSARGLYTEAFF.